The clone carrying this T cell receptor (beta chain) has just a few counts. The antigen is not known. CDR1 is MNHNS and CDR2 is SASEGT in the germline V gene. This CDR3 region has 14 residues. The V gene lost 1 base and the J gene lost 4 bases, with 10 bases spanning the gap. The sample comes from a study of cytomegalovirus exposure and HLA in healthy donors. Broader study findings: Most likely, a cluster of highly shared sequence variants arose as a sequencing artifact.

These donors, healthy bone marrow donors, were studied. The PCR ran on 60 Vbeta and 13 Jbeta primers. Authors' analysis steps: A later analysis tallied 80 million or so unique TCR beta chains, some 10 million of them shared. The table came from immunoSEQ multiplex PCR; TCRdb's copy has only in-frame clones and leaves some out. V, J and clone size were drawn from that table, and D and trimming were deduced from the DNA. The sample comprises 130,000 or so clones, 50% to 75% of which are singletons, and under 2.5% rests with the top ten. Sequences were obtained from PBMCs. This rearrangement joins TRBV6-1 to TRBJ1-2; a possible D gene is TRBD1 (5 bases). The source is a woman between 35 and 50 years old in good health and CMV-seronegative. As DNA, the CDR3 is TGTGCCAGCAGTGAAGGGAGGGGAGTCTATGGCTACACCTTC. Translating it yields CASSEGRGVYGYTF.